This TCR beta chain was captured in a study of cytomegalovirus exposure and HLA in healthy donors. Findings of the study overall: According to the study, around 160 TCR beta chains were cytomegalovirus-associated. Specificity of a few CMV-associated chains for CMV antigens was verified in vitro.

Nominally healthy donors were sampled, though unrecorded immune exposures were likely. Trimming cost V 6 bases and J 6 bases, with 20 bases left between them. This CDR3 has 15 residues. In germline, CDR1 is KGHSH, CDR2 LQKENI. The primer mix had 60 Vbeta and 13 Jbeta primers. Profiled with immunoSEQ multiplex PCR; TCRdb holds only in-frame clones, not every one. The sample table sets out some 76,000 clones. Remarks on this clone: Its antigen is unknown.

This chain joins TRBV18 and TRBJ1-2, with D perhaps TRBD1 (5 bases). Source material: PBMCs. This receptor was obtained from a man aged 40-50 years in good health and CMV-seronegative. The CDR3 is CASSAGTGLGNGYTF. DNA of the CDR3: TGTGCCAGCTCGGCGGGAACAGGTCTTGGGAATGGCTACACCTTC.